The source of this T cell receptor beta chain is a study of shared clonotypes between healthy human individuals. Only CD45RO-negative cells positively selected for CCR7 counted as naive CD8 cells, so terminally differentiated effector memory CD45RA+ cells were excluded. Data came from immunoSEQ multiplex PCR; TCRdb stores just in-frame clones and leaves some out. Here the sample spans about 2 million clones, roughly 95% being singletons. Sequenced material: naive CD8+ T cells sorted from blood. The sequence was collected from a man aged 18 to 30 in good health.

The CDR3 spells CASSFDPSPGHTEAFF. The CDR3 nucleotides are TGTGCCAGCAGTTTTGACCCCTCTCCGGGACACACTGAAGCTTTCTTT. The J gene is TRBJ1-1, the V gene TRBV27; D possibly corresponds to TRBD1 (5 bases). The germline gives CDR1 MNHEY, CDR2 SMNVEV (reference sequence). The CDR3 spans 16 residues. V gave up 3 bases and J gave up 3 bases, with 17 bases separating them.